A selection of T cell receptor beta chains follows, all from one sample in a study of identical twins. TCRdb independently ran MiXCR on the 5' RACE reads; one entry per CDR3 protein. The sample consists of some 500,000 distinct CDR3 sequences, 20% to 25% of them appearing once. A further study also used this sample, focusing on T cells expressing NK-cell markers.

The sequenced sample was CD4+ T cells sorted from blood. These receptors all stem from a woman aged 18-29 years in good health. Both conserved end residues are part of each CDR3. The D gene is left open where the match is weak. Clone size is not always given. Where it is, it says once, few, many or a class for expanded clones.

J gene,V gene,D gene,clone size,CDR3 protein,CDR3 DNA
TRBJ2-1,TRBV6-6,NA,NA,CASSPGLSEQFF,TGTGCCAGCAGCCCGGGGTTAAGTGAGCAGTTCTTC
TRBJ2-7,TRBV12-3/TRBV12-4,TRBD1,NA,CASRTGVGYEQYF,TGTGCCAGCAGGACAGGGGTCGGGTACGAGCAGTACTTC
TRBJ2-3,TRBV7-2,NA,few,CASSLESVTDTQYF,TGTGCCAGCAGCTTAGAGTCAGTCACAGATACGCAGTATTTT
TRBJ2-7,TRBV4-2,TRBD2,few,CASSQALSGGLSYEQYF,TGTGCCAGCAGCCAAGCCCTTAGCGGGGGGCTCTCCTACGAGCAGTACTTC
TRBJ2-1,TRBV7-2,NA,NA,CASSPRTSYNEQFF,TGTGCCAGCAGCCCCCGGACTTCCTACAATGAGCAGTTCTTC
TRBJ2-6,TRBV9,NA,NA,CASSVYSGANVLTF,TGTGCCAGCAGCGTCTATTCTGGGGCCAACGTCCTGACTTTC
TRBJ2-1,TRBV20-1,TRBD2,NA,CSATLAGVQSEQFF,TGCAGTGCAACCCTAGCGGGGGTCCAAAGTGAGCAGTTCTTC
TRBJ2-2,TRBV20-1,NA,few,CSAVSPNTGELFF,TGCAGTGCCGTTAGTCCGAACACCGGGGAGCTGTTTTTT
TRBJ2-3,TRBV28,NA,NA,CASSGDGRDTQYF,TGTGCCAGCAGTGGGGACGGACGGGATACGCAGTATTTT
TRBJ2-3,TRBV7-3,TRBD2,once,CASSLGGGEATQYF,TGTGCCAGCAGCTTGGGCGGGGGGGAAGCTACGCAGTATTTT
TRBJ1-2,TRBV11-2,NA,NA,CASSLDPSFRTF,TGTGCCAGCAGCTTAGATCCAAGTTTTCGCACCTTC
TRBJ1-3,TRBV7-8,NA,NA,CASSLNGVSGNTIYF,TGTGCCAGCAGCTTAAATGGGGTCTCTGGAAACACCATATATTTT
TRBJ2-3,TRBV5-1,NA,many,CASSKNTADTQYF,TGCGCCAGCAGCAAAAATACGGCAGATACGCAGTATTTT
TRBJ1-1,TRBV7-9,TRBD1,NA,CASSPDRGTWNTEAFF,TGTGCCAGCAGCCCGGACAGGGGGACATGGAACACTGAAGCTTTCTTT
TRBJ2-3,TRBV5-5,NA,many,CASSLRWYMGTDTQYF,TGTGCCAGCAGCTTGCGCTGGTACATGGGGACAGATACGCAGTATTTT
TRBJ2-7,TRBV12-3/TRBV12-4,NA,NA,CTFSLGDRALNSYEQYF,TGTACCTTCAGTTTGGGAGATAGGGCCCTGAACTCCTACGAGCAGTACTTC
TRBJ1-5,TRBV2,NA,NA,CASSAAGQGSNQPQHF,TGTGCCAGCAGTGCGGCAGGGCAAGGTAGCAATCAGCCCCAGCATTTT
TRBJ2-3,TRBV12-3/TRBV12-4,NA,NA,CASSSAFTDTQYF,TGTGCCAGCAGTTCGGCGTTCACAGATACGCAGTATTTT
TRBJ2-5,TRBV12-3/TRBV12-4,NA,NA,CASSPPSGPETQYF,TGTGCCAGCAGTCCCCCGTCCGGCCCAGAGACCCAGTACTTC
TRBJ2-2,TRBV25-1,NA,few,CASSSPRGDNTGELFF,TGTGCCAGCAGTTCCCCTAGGGGGGATAACACCGGGGAGCTGTTTTTT
TRBJ2-5,TRBV5-1,NA,NA,CASSLAAPNRQLQETQYF,TGCGCCAGCAGCTTGGCGGCTCCGAACAGGCAGCTCCAAGAGACCCAGTACTTC
TRBJ1-1,TRBV6-1,NA,few,CASSKAGNTEAFF,TGTGCCAGCAGTAAAGCGGGGAACACTGAAGCTTTCTTT
TRBJ2-5,TRBV5-6,NA,many,CASSLQYNQETQYF,TGTGCCAGCAGCTTGCAGTACAACCAAGAGACCCAGTACTTC
TRBJ2-6,TRBV5-1,TRBD1,NA,CASSSRTGGGSGANVLTF,TGCGCCAGCAGCTCCCGGACAGGGGGCGGCTCTGGGGCCAACGTCCTGACTTTC
TRBJ2-7,TRBV18,TRBD1,few,CASSPFRGRGLRDEQYF,TGTGCCAGCTCACCTTTTAGGGGGCGCGGACTTCGGGACGAGCAGTACTTC
TRBJ2-3,TRBV3-1,NA,few,CASSIRGSTDTQYF,TGTGCCAGCAGCATCCGGGGGAGCACAGATACGCAGTATTTT
TRBJ1-5,TRBV28,NA,NA,CASSLYQGVQPQHF,TGTGCCAGCAGTTTATATCAAGGAGTGCAGCCCCAGCATTTT
TRBJ2-5,TRBV18,TRBD1,few,CASSPRTGKETQYF,TGTGCCAGCTCACCGCGGACAGGGAAAGAGACCCAGTACTTC
TRBJ1-2,TRBV10-3,NA,few,CAISGQRTGYGYTF,TGTGCCATCAGTGGGCAAAGGACGGGCTATGGCTACACCTTC
TRBJ2-5,TRBV9,TRBD2,few,CASSVGAGGGGQETQYF,TGTGCCAGCAGCGTAGGCGCTGGTGGGGGGGGCCAAGAGACCCAGTACTTC
TRBJ2-2,TRBV12-3/TRBV12-4,NA,few,CATSGHNTGELFF,TGTGCCACCTCGGGACATAACACCGGGGAGCTGTTTTTT
TRBJ1-2,TRBV15,NA,NA,CATSRGQNYGYTF,TGTGCCACCAGCAGAGGACAGAACTATGGCTACACCTTC
TRBJ2-2,TRBV6-1,NA,many,CASSKRPSNTGELFF,TGTGCCAGCAGTAAGCGGCCGTCGAACACCGGGGAGCTGTTTTTT
TRBJ1-1,TRBV20-1,NA,many,CSATEGTMNTEAFF,TGCAGTGCTACCGAAGGGACCATGAACACTGAAGCTTTCTTT
TRBJ1-3,TRBV20-1,NA,NA,CSATQGSGNTIYF,TGCAGTGCTACTCAGGGTTCTGGAAACACCATATATTTT
TRBJ2-1,TRBV12-3/TRBV12-4,TRBD2,many,CAGSGRAYNEQFF,TGTGCCGGTAGCGGGAGGGCCTACAATGAGCAGTTCTTC
TRBJ2-2,TRBV6-2/TRBV6-3,NA,NA,CASSYVRAGELFF,TGTGCCAGCAGTTACGTCAGGGCCGGGGAGCTGTTTTTT
TRBJ2-1,TRBV7-2,TRBD2,NA,CASSLVAGGTYNEQFF,TGTGCCAGCAGCTTAGTGGCGGGGGGGACATACAATGAGCAGTTCTTC
TRBJ2-1,TRBV11-2,TRBD2,NA,CASSSLTSKFREQFF,TGTGCCAGCAGCTCCTTGACTAGCAAGTTTCGTGAGCAGTTCTTC
TRBJ2-3,TRBV12-3/TRBV12-4,TRBD1,few,CASSYTGGADTQYF,TGTGCCAGCAGTTACACAGGGGGCGCGGATACGCAGTATTTT
TRBJ1-2,TRBV6-5,NA,NA,CASSKPGYGYTF,TGTGCCAGCAGCAAACCCGGCTATGGCTACACCTTC
TRBJ1-1,TRBV19,NA,NA,CASLQGGLMAGAFF,TGTGCCAGTTTACAGGGAGGCTTAATGGCTGGAGCTTTCTTT
TRBJ2-5,TRBV2,NA,few,CASRGLGGETQYF,TGTGCCAGCAGGGGGCTAGGAGGGGAGACCCAGTACTTC
TRBJ1-4,TRBV15,NA,NA,CATSSSGQINEKLFF,TGTGCCACCAGCAGTTCGGGTCAGATCAATGAAAAACTGTTTTTT
TRBJ2-2,TRBV5-1,TRBD1,NA,CASTKPGQGGTGELFF,TGCGCCAGCACCAAACCGGGACAGGGAGGCACCGGGGAGCTGTTTTTT
TRBJ2-4,TRBV20-1,TRBD1,few,CSARTGRANIQYF,TGCAGTGCTAGGACAGGGCGGGCAAACATTCAGTACTTC
TRBJ1-1,TRBV9,NA,NA,CASSGPLLFF,TGTGCCAGCAGCGGCCCCCTCCTTTTCTTT
TRBJ2-2,TRBV6-5,TRBD1,NA,CASSYGGTGAGELFF,TGTGCCAGCAGTTACGGGGGGACAGGGGCCGGGGAGCTGTTTTTT
TRBJ2-1,TRBV11-2,NA,NA,CASSRGVGAYNEQFF,TGTGCCAGCAGCCGGGGTGTGGGGGCCTACAATGAGCAGTTCTTC
TRBJ1-1,TRBV5-1,NA,many,CASRVMDLNTEAFF,TGCGCCAGCAGGGTAATGGATTTGAACACTGAAGCTTTCTTT
TRBJ2-1,TRBV6-5,TRBD2,NA,CASSYAIAGGPNEQFF,TGTGCCAGCAGTTACGCGATAGCGGGAGGGCCGAATGAGCAGTTCTTC
TRBJ1-1,TRBV2,NA,few,CASSEDRSVAFF,TGTGCCAGCAGTGAAGATCGGTCTGTAGCTTTCTTT
TRBJ1-1,TRBV7-9,TRBD1,few,CASSLISPGQGSEAFF,TGTGCCAGCAGCTTAATATCACCGGGACAGGGCTCTGAAGCTTTCTTT
TRBJ2-3,TRBV12-3/TRBV12-4,NA,NA,CASSFPETDTQYF,TGTGCCAGCAGTTTTCCGGAAACAGATACGCAGTATTTT